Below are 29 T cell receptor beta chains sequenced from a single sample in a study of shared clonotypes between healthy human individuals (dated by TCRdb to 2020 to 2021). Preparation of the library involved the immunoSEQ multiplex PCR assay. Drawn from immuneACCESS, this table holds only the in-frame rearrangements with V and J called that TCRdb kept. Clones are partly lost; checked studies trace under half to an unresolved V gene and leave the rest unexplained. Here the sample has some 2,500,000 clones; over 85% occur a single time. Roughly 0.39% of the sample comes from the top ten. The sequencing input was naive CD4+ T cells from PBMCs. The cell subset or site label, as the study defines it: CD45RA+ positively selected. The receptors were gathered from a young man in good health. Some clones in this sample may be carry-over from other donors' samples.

The chain's CDR3 is CASSLIARDRNQPQHF. In DNA, the CDR3 is TGTGCCAGCAGCTTAATTGCCCGGGACAGGAATCAGCCCCAGCATTTT. This sequence joins TRBV4-2 and TRBJ1-5; TRBD1 aligns across 8 bases. The trim removed 5 bases at V and 4 bases at J, leaving 10 bases unmatched. The length of the CDR3 is 16 residues. Germline values: CDR1 LGHNA, CDR2 YNFKEQ.

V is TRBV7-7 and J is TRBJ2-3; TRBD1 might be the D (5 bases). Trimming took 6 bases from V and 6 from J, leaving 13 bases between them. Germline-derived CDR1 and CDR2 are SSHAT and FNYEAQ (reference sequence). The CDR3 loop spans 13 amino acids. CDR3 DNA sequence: TGTGCCAGCAGAGGGGTCCAAAGCGATACGCAGTATTTT. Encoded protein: CASRGVQSDTQYF.

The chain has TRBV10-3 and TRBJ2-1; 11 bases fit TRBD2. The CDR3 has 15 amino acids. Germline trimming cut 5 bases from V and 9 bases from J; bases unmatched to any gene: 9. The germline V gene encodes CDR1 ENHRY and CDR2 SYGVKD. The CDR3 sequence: CAISSRLAGMFEQFF. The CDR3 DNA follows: TGTGCCATCAGTTCGAGACTAGCGGGAATGTTTGAGCAGTTCTTC.

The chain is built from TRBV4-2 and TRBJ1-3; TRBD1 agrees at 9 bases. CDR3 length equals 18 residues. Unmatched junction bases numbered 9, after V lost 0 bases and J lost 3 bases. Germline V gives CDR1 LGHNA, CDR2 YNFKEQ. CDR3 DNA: TGTGCCAGCAGCCAAGATAGCTGGGGACAGGGTAATGGAAACACCATATATTTT. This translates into CASSQDSWGQGNGNTIYF.

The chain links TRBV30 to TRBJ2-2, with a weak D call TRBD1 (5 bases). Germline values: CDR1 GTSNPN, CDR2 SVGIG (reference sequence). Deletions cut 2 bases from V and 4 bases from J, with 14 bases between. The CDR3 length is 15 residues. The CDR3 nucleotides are TGTGCCTGGAGTATGGAACAGGTTGTCACCGGGGAGCTGTTTTTT. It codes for CAWSMEQVVTGELFF.

In nucleotides, the CDR3 is TGTGCCAGCAGTGAAGGGACAGGGGGCGCAGATACGCAGTATTTT. Translation gives CASSEGTGGADTQYF. The chain couples TRBV6-1 to TRBJ2-3, with TRBD1 identical over 11 bases. The CDR3 loop spans 15 amino acids. From germline, CDR1 is MNHNS and CDR2 SASEGT. J was trimmed by 4 bases and V by 1 base; bases with no gene match: 1.

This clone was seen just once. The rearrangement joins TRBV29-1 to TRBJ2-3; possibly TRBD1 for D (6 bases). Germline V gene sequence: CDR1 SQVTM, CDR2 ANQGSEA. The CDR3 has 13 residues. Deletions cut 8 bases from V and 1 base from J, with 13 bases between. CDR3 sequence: CSHRAIGTDTQYF. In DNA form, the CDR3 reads TGCAGCCACAGGGCGATCGGCACAGATACGCAGTATTTT.

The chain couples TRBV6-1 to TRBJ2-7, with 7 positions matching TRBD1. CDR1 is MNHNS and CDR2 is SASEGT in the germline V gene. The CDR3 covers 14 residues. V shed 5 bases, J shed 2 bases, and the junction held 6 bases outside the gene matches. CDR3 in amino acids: CASSLGQGAYEQYF. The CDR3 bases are TGTGCCAGCAGTCTCGGGCAGGGGGCCTACGAGCAGTACTTC.

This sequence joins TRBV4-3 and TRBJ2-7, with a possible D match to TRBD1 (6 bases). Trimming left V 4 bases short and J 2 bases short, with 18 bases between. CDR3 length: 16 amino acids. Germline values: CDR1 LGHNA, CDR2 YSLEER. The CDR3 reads CASSRVTGTLTYEQYF. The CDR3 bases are TGCGCCAGCAGCCGCGTCACAGGGACATTGACCTACGAGCAGTACTTC.

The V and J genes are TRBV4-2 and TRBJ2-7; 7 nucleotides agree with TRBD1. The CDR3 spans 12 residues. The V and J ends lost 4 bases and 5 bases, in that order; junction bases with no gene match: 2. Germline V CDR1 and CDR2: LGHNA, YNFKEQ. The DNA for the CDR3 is TGTGCCAGCAGCCTTGACAGGGACGAGCAGTACTTC. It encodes CASSLDRDEQYF.

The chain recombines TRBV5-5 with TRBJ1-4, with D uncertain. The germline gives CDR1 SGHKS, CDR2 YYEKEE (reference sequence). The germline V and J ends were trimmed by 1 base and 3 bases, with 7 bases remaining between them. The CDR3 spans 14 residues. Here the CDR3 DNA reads TGTGCCAGCAGCTTGTTAAGCTCTAATGAAAAACTGTTTTTT. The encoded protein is CASSLLSSNEKLFF.

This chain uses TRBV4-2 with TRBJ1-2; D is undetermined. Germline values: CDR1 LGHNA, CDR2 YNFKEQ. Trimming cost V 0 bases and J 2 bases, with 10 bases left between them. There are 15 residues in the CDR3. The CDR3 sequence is CASSQDVYDNYGYTF. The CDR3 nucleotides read TGTGCCAGCAGCCAAGATGTATATGACAACTATGGCTACACCTTC.

The CDR3 spells CASSTTGWEGETQYF. In DNA, the CDR3 is TGTGCCAGCAGTACGACAGGGTGGGAGGGGGAGACCCAGTACTTC. The chain is built from TRBV6-1 and TRBJ2-5; perhaps D is TRBD1 or TRBD2 (7 bases each). CDR1 MNHNS and CDR2 SASEGT come from the germline V gene. The CDR3 length is 15 residues. The V gene lost 5 bases and the J gene lost 5 bases, with 18 bases spanning the gap.

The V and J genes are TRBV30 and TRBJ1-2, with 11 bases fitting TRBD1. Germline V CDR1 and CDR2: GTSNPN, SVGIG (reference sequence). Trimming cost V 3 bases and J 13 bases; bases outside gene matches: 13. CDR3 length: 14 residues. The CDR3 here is CAWRENPGQGACTF. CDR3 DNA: TGTGCCTGGAGGGAAAACCCTGGACAGGGGGCTTGCACCTTC.

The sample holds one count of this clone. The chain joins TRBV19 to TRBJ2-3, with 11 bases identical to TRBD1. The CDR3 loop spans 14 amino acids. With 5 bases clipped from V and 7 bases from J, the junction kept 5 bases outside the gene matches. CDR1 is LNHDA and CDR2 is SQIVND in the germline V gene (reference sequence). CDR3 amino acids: CASSLGTGGYTQYF. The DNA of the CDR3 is TGTGCCAGTAGTCTTGGGACAGGGGGTTATACGCAGTATTTT.

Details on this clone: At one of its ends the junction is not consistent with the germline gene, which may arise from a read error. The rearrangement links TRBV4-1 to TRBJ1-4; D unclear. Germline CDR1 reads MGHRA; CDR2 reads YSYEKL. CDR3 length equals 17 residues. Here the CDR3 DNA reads TGCGCCAACAGCCAAACGGGGATTTTATGGTCTAATGAAAAACTGTTTTTT. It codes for CANSQTGILWSNEKLFF.

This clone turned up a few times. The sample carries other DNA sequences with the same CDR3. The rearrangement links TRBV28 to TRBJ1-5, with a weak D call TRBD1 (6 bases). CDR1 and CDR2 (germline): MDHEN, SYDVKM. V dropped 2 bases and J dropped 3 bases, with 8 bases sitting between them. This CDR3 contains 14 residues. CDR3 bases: TGTGCCAGCAGTTTAGGACAGCTCAATCAGCCCCAGCATTTT. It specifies CASSLGQLNQPQHF.

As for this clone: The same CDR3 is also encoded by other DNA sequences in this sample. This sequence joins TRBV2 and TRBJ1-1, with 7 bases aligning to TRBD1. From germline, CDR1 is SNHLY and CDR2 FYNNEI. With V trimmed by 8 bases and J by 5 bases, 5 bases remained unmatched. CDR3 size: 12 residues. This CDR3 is CASRPRGTEAFF. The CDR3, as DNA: TGTGCCAGCCGCCCCAGGGGGACTGAAGCTTTCTTT.

The DNA of the CDR3 is TGTGCCAGCAGCCGAGGACAGGGGGCAAAGGAGCAGTTCTTC. It specifies CASSRGQGAKEQFF. This rearrangement joins TRBV7-2 to TRBJ2-1, with 11 bases aligning to TRBD1. The CDR3 contains 14 residues. Germline CDR1 SGHTA, CDR2 FQGNSA. Trimming at V came to 5 bases and at J to 10 bases, leaving 7 bases not matched to a gene.

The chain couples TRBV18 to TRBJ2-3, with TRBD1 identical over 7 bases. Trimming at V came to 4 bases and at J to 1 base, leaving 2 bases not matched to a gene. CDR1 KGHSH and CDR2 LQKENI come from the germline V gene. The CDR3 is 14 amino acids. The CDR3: CASSRDSGTDTQYF. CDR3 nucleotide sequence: TGTGCCAGCTCACGGGACAGTGGCACAGATACGCAGTATTTT.

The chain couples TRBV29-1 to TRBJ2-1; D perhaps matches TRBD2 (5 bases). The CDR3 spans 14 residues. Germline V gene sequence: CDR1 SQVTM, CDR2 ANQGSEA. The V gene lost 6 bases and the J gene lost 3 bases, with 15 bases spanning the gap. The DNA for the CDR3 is TGCAGCGTGCCATCCCGGGGTCTCTACAATGAGCAGTTCTTC. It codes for CSVPSRGLYNEQFF.

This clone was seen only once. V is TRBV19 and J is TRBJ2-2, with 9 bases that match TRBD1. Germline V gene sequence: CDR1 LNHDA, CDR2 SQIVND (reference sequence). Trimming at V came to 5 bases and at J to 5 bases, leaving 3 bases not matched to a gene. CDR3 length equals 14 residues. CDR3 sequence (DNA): TGTGCCAGTAGTGTCGACAGGGGGACCGGGGAGCTGTTTTTT. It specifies CASSVDRGTGELFF.

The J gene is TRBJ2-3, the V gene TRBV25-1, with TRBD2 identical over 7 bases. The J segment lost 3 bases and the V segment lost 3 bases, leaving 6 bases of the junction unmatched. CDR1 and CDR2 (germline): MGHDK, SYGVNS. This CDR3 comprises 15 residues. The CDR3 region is CASSDGGSGTDTQYF. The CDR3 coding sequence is TGTGCCAGCAGTGACGGCGGGAGTGGGACAGATACGCAGTATTTT.

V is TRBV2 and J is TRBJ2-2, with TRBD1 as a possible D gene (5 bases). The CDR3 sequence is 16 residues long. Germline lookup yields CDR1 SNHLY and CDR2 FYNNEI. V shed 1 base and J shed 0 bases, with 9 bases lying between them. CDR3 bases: TGTGCCAGCAGTGAAGGGGGCGGCTCGAACACCGGGGAGCTGTTTTTT. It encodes CASSEGGGSNTGELFF.

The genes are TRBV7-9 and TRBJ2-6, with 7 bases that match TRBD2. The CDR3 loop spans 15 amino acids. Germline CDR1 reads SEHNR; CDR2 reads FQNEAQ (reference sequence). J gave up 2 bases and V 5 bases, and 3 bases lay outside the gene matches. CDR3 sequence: CASSPGLAGANVLTF. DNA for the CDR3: TGTGCCAGCAGCCCCGGACTAGCTGGGGCCAACGTCCTGACTTTC.

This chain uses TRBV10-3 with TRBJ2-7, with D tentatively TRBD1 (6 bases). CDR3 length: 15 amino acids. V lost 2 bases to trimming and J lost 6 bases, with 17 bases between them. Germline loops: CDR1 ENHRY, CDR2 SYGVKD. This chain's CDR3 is CAISELPGENIEQYF. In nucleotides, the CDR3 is TGTGCCATCAGTGAGCTCCCAGGGGAGAACATCGAGCAGTACTTC.

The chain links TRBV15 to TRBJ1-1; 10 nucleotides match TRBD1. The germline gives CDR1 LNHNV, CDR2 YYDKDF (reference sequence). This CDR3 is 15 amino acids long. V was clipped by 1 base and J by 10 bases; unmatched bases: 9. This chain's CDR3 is CATSRGGTGAVGAFF. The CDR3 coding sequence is TGTGCCACCAGCAGAGGCGGGACAGGGGCGGTAGGAGCTTTCTTT.

CDR3 sequence (DNA): TGTGCCAGCAGCCGGGGGACTCCCCCGAGCTCCTACAATGAGCAGTTCTTC. It yields the protein CASSRGTPPSSYNEQFF. The rearrangement uses TRBV7-6 and TRBJ2-1, with D possibly being TRBD2 (6 bases). The germline gives CDR1 SGHVS, CDR2 FNYEAQ. The germline V and J ends were trimmed by 5 bases and 0 bases, with 17 bases remaining between them. This CDR3 is built from 17 residues.

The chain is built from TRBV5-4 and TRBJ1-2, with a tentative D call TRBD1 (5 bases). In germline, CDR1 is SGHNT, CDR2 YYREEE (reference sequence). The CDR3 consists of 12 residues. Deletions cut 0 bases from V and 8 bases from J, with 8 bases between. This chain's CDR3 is CASSLEGNGYTF. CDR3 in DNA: TGTGCCAGCAGCTTGGAGGGGAACGGCTACACCTTC.